The rows below give T cell receptor beta chains drawn from one sample of a study of shared clonotypes between healthy human individuals. Assay used: immunoSEQ multiplex PCR; TCRdb lists only in-frame clones, some missing. The table lists millions of clones, approximately 94% of them singletons, with 0.85% to 1.3% in the top ten. What was sequenced was naive CD8+ T cells sorted from blood. The source of these receptors is a man in his late teens or twenties in good health. CDR3s include the opening cysteine and the closing phenylalanine or tryptophan. The order of the fields is J gene, clone size, V gene, CDR3 protein. A row's size may be missing; if present it is once, few, many or a size class.

j_gene: TRBJ2-7
abundance: NA
v_gene: TRBV4-3
CDR3aa: CASSQDRTGVWEQYF

j_gene: TRBJ2-3
abundance: NA
v_gene: TRBV25-1
CDR3aa: CASSFSSADTQYF

j_gene: TRBJ2-7
abundance: NA
v_gene: TRBV7-8
CDR3aa: CASSLAYPPLSYEQYF

j_gene: TRBJ2-7
abundance: NA
v_gene: TRBV21-1
CDR3aa: CASSKANSGSYEQYF

j_gene: TRBJ2-1
abundance: NA
v_gene: TRBV4-3
CDR3aa: CASSQDLGTGLNEQFF

j_gene: TRBJ1-6
abundance: NA
v_gene: TRBV19
CDR3aa: CASSIGGVTSPLHF

j_gene: TRBJ1-1
abundance: NA
v_gene: TRBV9
CDR3aa: CASSVVGTGNTEAFF

j_gene: TRBJ1-2
abundance: NA
v_gene: TRBV27
CDR3aa: CASSSRDNYGYTF

j_gene: TRBJ2-5
abundance: NA
v_gene: TRBV9
CDR3aa: CASSVWGDETQYF

j_gene: TRBJ1-4
abundance: NA
v_gene: TRBV6-5
CDR3aa: CASSYGTPGQGEELFF

j_gene: TRBJ1-2
abundance: NA
v_gene: TRBV11-1
CDR3aa: CASSLGEGANYGYTF

j_gene: TRBJ2-7
abundance: NA
v_gene: TRBV28
CDR3aa: CASSLHGGDYEQYF

j_gene: TRBJ2-2
abundance: NA
v_gene: TRBV7-9
CDR3aa: CASSSRLAGYANTGELFF

j_gene: TRBJ1-1
abundance: NA
v_gene: TRBV9
CDR3aa: CASSAGGRERAEAFF

j_gene: TRBJ2-5
abundance: NA
v_gene: TRBV9
CDR3aa: CASSVVGTGQETQYF

j_gene: TRBJ2-7
abundance: NA
v_gene: TRBV7-6
CDR3aa: CASSSRAGGEEQYF

j_gene: TRBJ1-1
abundance: NA
v_gene: TRBV7-8
CDR3aa: CASSLWSGESTEAFF

j_gene: TRBJ2-7
abundance: NA
v_gene: TRBV5-6
CDR3aa: CASSLLLLAAYEQYF

j_gene: TRBJ1-2
abundance: few
v_gene: TRBV25-1
CDR3aa: CASSGSTGPFNYGYTF

j_gene: TRBJ2-7
abundance: few
v_gene: TRBV4-1
CDR3aa: CASSPQALGGEQYF

j_gene: TRBJ2-1
abundance: NA
v_gene: TRBV4-1
CDR3aa: CASSQGYNEQFF

j_gene: TRBJ2-2
abundance: NA
v_gene: TRBV7-6
CDR3aa: CASSVLTSGKTGELFF

j_gene: TRBJ1-1
abundance: NA
v_gene: TRBV4-1
CDR3aa: CASSPMPGLGTEAFF

j_gene: TRBJ1-1
abundance: NA
v_gene: TRBV7-9
CDR3aa: CASSPEEGTGTYVNTEAFF

j_gene: TRBJ2-3
abundance: NA
v_gene: TRBV9
CDR3aa: CASSVEGGVPADTQYF

j_gene: TRBJ2-7
abundance: NA
v_gene: TRBV4-3
CDR3aa: CASSQGTTFYEQYF

j_gene: TRBJ2-5
abundance: NA
v_gene: TRBV7-9
CDR3aa: CASSPLGETQYF

j_gene: TRBJ2-3
abundance: NA
v_gene: TRBV30
CDR3aa: CAWRAGPSTDTQYF

j_gene: TRBJ2-3
abundance: NA
v_gene: TRBV13
CDR3aa: CASSSTPGAQDTQYF

j_gene: TRBJ2-2
abundance: NA
v_gene: TRBV11-2
CDR3aa: CASSLLGGRSGELFF

j_gene: TRBJ1-4
abundance: NA
v_gene: TRBV28
CDR3aa: CASRTTGTNEKLFF

j_gene: TRBJ2-3
abundance: NA
v_gene: TRBV10-2
CDR3aa: CASRGGSTDTQYF

j_gene: TRBJ2-7
abundance: NA
v_gene: TRBV4-1
CDR3aa: CASSQGVQSYEQYF

j_gene: TRBJ2-3
abundance: once
v_gene: TRBV13
CDR3aa: CASSLGRGLDTQYF

j_gene: TRBJ2-2
abundance: once
v_gene: TRBV4-3
CDR3aa: CASSQDLEDRGSRSGELFF

j_gene: TRBJ1-2
abundance: NA
v_gene: TRBV6-5
CDR3aa: CASSYSLDGRVYGYTF

j_gene: TRBJ1-6
abundance: NA
v_gene: TRBV28
CDR3aa: CASRRDRVVSPLHF

j_gene: TRBJ2-7
abundance: NA
v_gene: TRBV6-6
CDR3aa: CASSSRDRAFYEQYF

j_gene: TRBJ2-7
abundance: NA
v_gene: TRBV19
CDR3aa: CASSTPGLLRGGEQYF

j_gene: TRBJ1-4
abundance: NA
v_gene: TRBV27
CDR3aa: CASRKEGAGEKLFF

j_gene: TRBJ2-1
abundance: NA
v_gene: TRBV25-1
CDR3aa: CASSATSYSYNEQFF

j_gene: TRBJ2-2
abundance: NA
v_gene: TRBV7-9
CDR3aa: CASSLAAGIGELFF

j_gene: TRBJ2-5
abundance: once
v_gene: TRBV10-3
CDR3aa: CASTSGDQETQYF

j_gene: TRBJ2-7
abundance: NA
v_gene: TRBV13
CDR3aa: CASSMGPYGYEQYF

j_gene: TRBJ1-6
abundance: few
v_gene: TRBV4-1
CDR3aa: CASSQGEGDSPLHF

j_gene: TRBJ2-2
abundance: NA
v_gene: TRBV4-1
CDR3aa: CASSQAETGYTGELFF

j_gene: TRBJ2-3
abundance: NA
v_gene: TRBV6-1
CDR3aa: CASSEEEFTDTQYF

j_gene: TRBJ2-2
abundance: NA
v_gene: TRBV9
CDR3aa: CASSLRGEEVSGELFF

j_gene: TRBJ2-1
abundance: NA
v_gene: TRBV7-9
CDR3aa: CASSPGQGRYNEQFF

j_gene: TRBJ2-7
abundance: NA
v_gene: TRBV7-8
CDR3aa: CASSLGPGGSYEQYF

j_gene: TRBJ2-1
abundance: NA
v_gene: TRBV5-4
CDR3aa: CASSLGTNEQFF

j_gene: NA
abundance: NA
v_gene: TRBV30
CDR3aa: CAWSVSPDEQYF

j_gene: TRBJ2-1
abundance: NA
v_gene: TRBV27
CDR3aa: CASSPLAGAYNEQFF

j_gene: TRBJ2-7
abundance: NA
v_gene: TRBV5-4
CDR3aa: CASSRGPLSYEQYF

j_gene: TRBJ2-1
abundance: NA
v_gene: TRBV7-2
CDR3aa: CASSAEAYREQFF

j_gene: TRBJ1-2
abundance: NA
v_gene: TRBV6-5
CDR3aa: CASSYSLQLDYGYTF

j_gene: TRBJ2-3
abundance: NA
v_gene: TRBV7-2
CDR3aa: CASSLGGTSGDTQYF

j_gene: TRBJ2-7
abundance: once
v_gene: TRBV9
CDR3aa: CASSPAQADREYF

j_gene: TRBJ2-2
abundance: NA
v_gene: TRBV25-1
CDR3aa: CASSEYYPSRNTGELFF